This record concerns one T cell receptor (beta chain) sequence. The data were taken from a study of blood T cell repertoires in COVID-19. Whole-study context: Sources were T cells, B-cell-depleted T cells, or PBMCs; the material itself was cDNA or gDNA.

Method: immunoSEQ multiplex PCR; TCRdb's copy keeps in-frame clones and lacks some. The data hold tens of thousands of clones, with approximately 90% observed a single time. This receptor was taken from a human donor in a cohort sampled during active COVID-19. Sequencing was done on a sample of peripheral blood.

DNA of the CDR3: TGTGCCAGCAGTGCTCCCGGGATTAAGACTGGAAACACCATATATTTT. Its translation is CASSAPGIKTGNTIYF. The chain recombines TRBV6-1 with TRBJ1-3, with D hard to call. V was clipped by 4 bases and J by 2 bases, with 15 bases between them. This CDR3 is 16 amino acids long. The germline V gene encodes CDR1 MNHNS and CDR2 SASEGT.